This TCR beta chain is from a study of human T cells and chemical hapten exposure. The time point here: healthy volunteer bleed at 2 weeks. Whole blood that had not been fractionated was the source of extracted total RNA. In its sample, this clonotype was seen a few times. Trimming cost V 8 bases and J 3 bases; bases outside gene matches: 5. Looked up from germline, CDR1 is ENHRY and CDR2 is SYGVKD. The CDR3 loop spans 13 amino acids. The library tagged individual cDNA molecules with unique molecular identifiers. Per the original data handling: Samples ranged from about 23,224 to 690,600 TCRs, with a median of approximately 100,000. TCRdb passed the RACE reads through MiXCR, listing each CDR3 protein once. TCRdb's processing, not the study's, gives the V and J calls here. The table shows approximately 97,000 distinct CDR3 sequences, with roughly 8% occurring only once.

Sample: whole blood. This chain connects TRBV10-3 to TRBJ2-3; TRBD2 agrees at 7 bases. This sequence was found in a female donor in good health. Some clones in this sample may be carry-over from other donors' samples. The CDR3 is CAIWREMTDTQYF. CDR3 sequence (DNA): TGTGCCATCTGGCGGGAGATGACAGATACGCAGTATTTT.